This TCR beta chain was recorded in a study of blood T cell repertoires in COVID-19 (dated by TCRdb to 2020 to 2021). Background for the entire study: Samples from collaborators originated in the United States, Italy and Spain and spanned both the acute and convalescent phases of COVID-19. The material from the prospective study consisted of cDNA or gDNA derived from T cells, B-cell-depleted T cells, or PBMCs. Subjects who had been exposed to COVID-19, were actively infected with it, or had recovered from it provided the deeply sampled blood TCRbeta repertoires that made up the dataset. The repertoires were released in a freely available public database intended as a resource for research on the immune response to SARS-CoV-2. Samples were obtained from the ongoing ImmuneRACE study (first 160 participants) and from 1,254 subjects provided by 6 global collaborators. The sample metadata nearly always contained a de-identified subject ID, COVID-19 status, age in years and sex. Where available, HLA class I and class II types were taken from metadata supplied by the sample provider and were not determined by assay-based typing. The investigation overall reported the following: How much clinical and demographic metadata was included differed by source and by participant, and the metadata was provided uncurated.

The immunoSEQ Assay, a bias-controlled multiplex PCR, was used to amplify TCRbeta CDR3 regions from genomic DNA. The paper's data handling went like this. The number of nucleated cells in each sample was estimated from the amplification of reference gene primers within the assay. To quantify the absolute abundance of each unique TCRbeta CDR3 rearrangement, sequence reads were collapsed and filtered. For each sample, productive Simpson clonality was calculated by taking the square root of Simpson's diversity index across productive rearrangements. In its TCRdb copy, this immuneACCESS table keeps in-frame sequences only and misses some clones. Where compared with another copy, unresolved V genes explain less than half of these, and the others have no known cause. V and J calls and clone size are given by that table; D and trimming were obtained from the DNA. Recorded for this sample are 90,000 to 100,000 clones; about 85% of them occurred a single time. The ten largest clones represent roughly 12% of the sample.

Looking up the germline V gene (reference sequence) yields CDR1 SEHNR and CDR2 FQNEAQ. From the cysteine through the phenylalanine, the CDR3 covers 15 amino acids. Only the CDR3 portion is preserved as DNA: 45 bases, with reading frame beginning at the first base. Relative to germline, V is 5 bases shorter and J is 5 bases shorter, with 18 bases between their ends. The collaborating institutions used their own protocols to collect whole blood in K2EDTA tubes. For TCRbeta analysis, collaborators shipped samples as frozen whole blood, isolated PBMCs, or DNA extracted from either of those sample types. Note on this clone: Its antigen remains undetermined. No qualities accompany the bases; no much larger clone lies one base away.

Sequenced material: peripheral blood. The sequence is built from TRBV7-9 and TRBJ1-1; no confident D gene assignment can be made. The clonotype was recovered from a human donor in a cohort sampled during active COVID-19. CDR3 sequence: CASSPRGQPGTEAFF. The DNA sequence is given as TGTGCCAGCAGCCCTCGAGGGCAGCCGGGGACTGAAGCTTTCTTT.